This T cell receptor (beta chain) was captured in a study of T cells in Graves' hyperthyroidism and ophthalmopathy. Study context: Blood from the periphery was taken at initial diagnosis, before any treatment.

The CDR3 contains 15 residues. V dropped 5 bases and J dropped 3; count of bases not matched to a gene: 5. Hyperthyroidism of Graves' type that showed no ophthalmopathy progression within 18 months was stable. The study enrolled patients aged 18 to 65 with newly diagnosed hyperthyroidism of under 2 months' duration. The study left out patients who had uncontrolled infection, other autoimmune disease, pregnancy or lactation. Using RNA transcripts as the source, TCR beta CDR3 regions were amplified. First-round RT-PCR with HTBI primers amplified the TCR CDR3 region. TCRdb reanalysed the multiplex PCR reads using MiXCR and keeps one entry per CDR3 protein. The table has about 500,000 distinct CDR3 sequences, about a sixth seen once; the top ten hold around a sixth.

The sequenced material came from blood. The origin of this receptor is a woman aged 18-29 years with Graves' hyperthyroidism. The chain has TRBV12-3 or TRBV12-4 and TRBJ1-3, with 9 bases lining up with TRBD1. CDR3 nucleotides: TGTGCCAGCAGTGCCCGACAGGGGGTTGGAAACACCATATATTTT. Its protein product is CASSARQGVGNTIYF.